The 4 T cell receptor beta chains below were found in one sample sequenced in a study of cytomegalovirus exposure and HLA in healthy donors. Vbeta (60) and Jbeta (13) primers were used in the PCR. Produced via immunoSEQ multiplex PCR; TCRdb's table is partial and in-frame only. The sample contains 150,000 to 200,000 clones, 60% to 80% of which appear only once. The sample taken for sequencing was PBMCs. The receptors derive from a man aged 45 to 65 in good health and CMV-seropositive.

The rearrangement links TRBV6-5 to TRBJ1-1, with D maybe TRBD1 (5 bases). The CDR3 contains 13 residues. Germline V gene data show CDR1 as MNHEY and CDR2 as SVGAGI. V shed 7 bases and J shed 3 bases, with 12 bases lying between them. The CDR3 DNA is TGTGCCAGCAAGCCTGGACAACACACTGAAGCTTTCTTT. Residues: CASKPGQHTEAFF.

The chain links TRBV2 to TRBJ1-1; perhaps TRBD1 as D (6 bases). Trimming left V 8 bases short and J 5 bases short, with 15 bases between. Germline CDR1 is SNHLY and CDR2 is FYNNEI. The CDR3 spans 13 residues. CDR3 DNA sequence: TGTGCCAGCGGATACAGGGTCTGGACTGAAGCTTTCTTT. Amino acids: CASGYRVWTEAFF.

The V call is TRBV13, the J call TRBJ2-7, with 8 bases identical to TRBD1. Germline V gene data show CDR1 as PRHDT and CDR2 as FYEKMQ (reference sequence). The CDR3 length is 13 residues. V shed 0 bases, J shed 7 bases, and the junction held 2 bases outside the gene matches. CDR3 DNA: TGTGCCAGCAGCTTAGGCCGGACAGGGGAGCAGTACGTC. Translating gives CASSLGRTGEQYV.

The rearrangement joins TRBV18 to TRBJ2-1, with 7 bases that match TRBD2. The ends lost 3 bases at V and 8 bases at J; junction bases unmatched: 10. CDR3 size: 15 residues. Germline V gene data show CDR1 as KGHSH and CDR2 as LQKENI. CDR3: CASSPGATSNYEQFF. Written as DNA, the CDR3 is TGTGCCAGCTCACCTGGAGCGACTAGCAACTATGAGCAGTTCTTC.